This T cell receptor (beta chain) is drawn from a study of radiation and T cells in renal cell carcinoma. Study results and caveats: From baseline, blood top tumor clonotypes peaked at 2 weeks post-radiation. Pretreatment tumor biopsies were lacking, so baseline clonotypes are unknown.

For this clone: Antigen specificity is unknown.

Generated by immunoSEQ multiplex PCR, the TCRdb table keeps only in-frame clones and is missing some. The data show 120,000 or so clones, about four fifths seen once. As to time point: blood 2 weeks post-SBRT. The treatment was: 15 Gy SBRT to primary tumor, nephrectomy 4 weeks later. V lost 1 base to trimming and J lost 3 bases, with 10 bases between them. The germline CDR1 and CDR2 sequences are SGHAT and FQNNGV. The CDR3 runs 14 residues. The source of this sequence is a middle-aged man with renal cell carcinoma. V usage is TRBV11-2 and J usage is TRBJ2-7; D not resolved. This sample comprised blood, obtained from a patient whose treatment included radiotherapy and nephrectomy. Written as DNA, the CDR3 is TGTGCCAGCAGCTTAGTGGACCAGAACTACGAGCAGTACTTC. Amino acid sequence: CASSLVDQNYEQYF.